This T cell receptor (beta chain) was captured by sequencing in a study of blood T cell repertoires in COVID-19. Overall study: The United States, Italy and Spain were the sources of the acute and convalescent COVID-19 samples. In each case, the material was cDNA or gDNA derived from T cells, B-cell-depleted T cells, or PBMCs.

Authors' data handling: Reference gene primer amplification gave nucleated cell count estimates. Sequenced by immunoSEQ multiplex PCR; TCRdb stores in-frame clones only, minus some. That table supplies the V and J calls and clone size; D and trimming were determined from the DNA. The sample holds over 200,000 clones; 65% to 85% are singletons and the top ten take roughly 7.8%. The CDR3 has 15 residues. J lost 7 bases, V lost 7 bases, and 12 bases had no gene match. The germline gives CDR1 MDHEN, CDR2 SYDVKM. The chain recombines TRBV28 with TRBJ1-5; 8 bases agree with TRBD1. The specimen was peripheral blood. The TCR was taken from a man in his forties with active or convalescent COVID-19. The CDR3, as DNA: TGTGCCAGCACGGGGGGTGGACAGGGTGAACAGCCCCAGCATTTT. Amino acids: CASTGGGQGEQPQHF. Drawing the rest from reference TRBV28 and TRBJ1-5, the complete variable domain is DVKVTQSSRYLVKRTGEKVFLECVQDMDHENMFWYRQDPGLGLRLIYFSYDVKMKEKGDIPEGYSVSREKKERFSLILESASTNQTSMYLCASTGGGQGEQPQHFGDGTRLSIL.